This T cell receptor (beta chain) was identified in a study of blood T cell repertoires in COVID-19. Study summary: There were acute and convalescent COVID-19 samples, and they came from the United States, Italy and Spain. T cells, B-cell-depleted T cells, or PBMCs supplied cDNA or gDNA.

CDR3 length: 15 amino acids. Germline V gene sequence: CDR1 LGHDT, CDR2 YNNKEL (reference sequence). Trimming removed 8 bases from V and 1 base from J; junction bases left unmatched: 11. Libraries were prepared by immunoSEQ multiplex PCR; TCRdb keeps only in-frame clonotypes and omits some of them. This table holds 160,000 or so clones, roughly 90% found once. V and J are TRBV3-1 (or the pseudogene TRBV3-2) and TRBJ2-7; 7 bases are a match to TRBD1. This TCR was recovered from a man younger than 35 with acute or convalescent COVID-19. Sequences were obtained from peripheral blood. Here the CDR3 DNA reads TGTGCCAGCGGGGAGACAGGGTTTAAATCCTACGAGCAGTACTTC. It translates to CASGETGFKSYEQYF.